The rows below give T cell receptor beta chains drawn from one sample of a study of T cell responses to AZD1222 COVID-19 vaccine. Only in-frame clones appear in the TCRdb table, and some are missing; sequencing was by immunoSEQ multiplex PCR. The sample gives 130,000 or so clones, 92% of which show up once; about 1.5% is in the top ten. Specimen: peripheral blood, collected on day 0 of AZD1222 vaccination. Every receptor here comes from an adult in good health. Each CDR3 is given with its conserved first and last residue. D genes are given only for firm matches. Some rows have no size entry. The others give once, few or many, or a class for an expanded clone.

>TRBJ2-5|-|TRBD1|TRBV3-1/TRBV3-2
CASSQVPGTGLQETQYF
TGTGCCAGCAGCCAAGTTCCCGGGACAGGGCTCCAAGAGACCCAGTACTTC
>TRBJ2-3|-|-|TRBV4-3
CASSLWSVRGPSTDTQYF
TGCGCCAGCAGCCTATGGAGCGTCAGGGGACCTAGCACAGATACGCAGTATTTT
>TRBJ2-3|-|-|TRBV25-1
CASRGVAAPSTDTQYF
TGTGCCAGCAGGGGGGTGGCAGCCCCAAGCACAGATACGCAGTATTTT
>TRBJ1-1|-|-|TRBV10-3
CAIRDMVLNTEAFF
TGTGCCATCAGGGACATGGTCCTGAACACTGAAGCTTTCTTT
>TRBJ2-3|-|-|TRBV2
CASSEAWGVASTDTQYF
TGTGCCAGCAGTGAAGCGTGGGGGGTAGCAAGCACAGATACGCAGTATTTT
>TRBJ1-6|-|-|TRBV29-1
CSVKGELNSPLHF
TGCAGCGTTAAGGGGGAACTCAATTCACCCCTCCACTTT
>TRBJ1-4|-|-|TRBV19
CASRTGSRGTNEKLFF
TGTGCCAGTAGAACGGGCTCCCGGGGCACTAATGAAAAACTGTTTTTT
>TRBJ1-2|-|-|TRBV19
CASSSPPYGYTF
TGTGCCAGTAGTTCCCCTCCGTATGGCTACACCTTC
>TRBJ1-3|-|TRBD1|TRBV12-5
CASGFRGAHF
TGTGCTAGTGGTTTCAGGGGGGCCCATTTT
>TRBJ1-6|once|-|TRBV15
CATSRDRDPGSPLHF
TGTGCCACCAGCAGAGATCGGGATCCGGGTTCACCCCTCCACTTT
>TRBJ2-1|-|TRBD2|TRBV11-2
CASSPGDFRDYQANEQFF
TGTGCCAGCAGCCCAGGCGATTTCCGGGACTACCAAGCAAATGAGCAGTTCTTC
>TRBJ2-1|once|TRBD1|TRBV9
CASSHRQGKTYNEQFF
TGTGCCAGCAGCCACCGACAGGGTAAGACCTACAATGAGCAGTTCTTC
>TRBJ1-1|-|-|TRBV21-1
CASSKRSVQSIVNTEAFF
TGTGCCAGCAGCAAAAGGTCCGTACAGTCAATAGTGAACACTGAAGCTTTCTTT
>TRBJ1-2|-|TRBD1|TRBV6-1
CASSVPLGQAAYGYTF
TGTGCCAGCAGTGTCCCCTTAGGACAGGCGGCCTATGGCTACACCTTC
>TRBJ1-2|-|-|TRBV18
CASSPPARVNYGYTF
TGTGCCAGCTCACCACCGGCCAGGGTTAACTATGGCTACACCTTC
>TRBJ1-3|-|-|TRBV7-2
CASSLRQARSGNTIYF
TGTGCCAGCAGCTTGCGACAGGCCCGCTCTGGAAACACCATATATTTT
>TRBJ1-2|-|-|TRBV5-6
CASSLISGGRGYTF
TGTGCCAGCAGCTTGATATCCGGGGGCCGGGGCTACACCTTC
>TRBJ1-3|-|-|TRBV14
CASSLAPNTIYF
TGTGCCAGCAGCCTCGCACCGAACACCATATATTTT
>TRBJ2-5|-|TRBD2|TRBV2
CASSPSRGGETQYF
TGTGCCAGCAGCCCCAGTCGGGGGGGAGAGACCCAGTACTTC
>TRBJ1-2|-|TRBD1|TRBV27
CASASYRDRGPLEYGYTF
TGTGCCAGTGCCTCCTACCGGGACAGGGGGCCCTTAGAGTATGGCTACACCTTC
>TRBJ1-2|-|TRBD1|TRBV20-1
CSATDPGGADGYTF
TGCAGTGCTACTGATCCAGGGGGCGCGGATGGCTACACCTTC
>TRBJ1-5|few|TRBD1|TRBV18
CASSPPSGQGNQPQHF
TGTGCCAGCTCACCACCGAGCGGACAGGGGAATCAGCCCCAGCATTTT
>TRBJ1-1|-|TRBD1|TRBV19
CASSRLRDRPTEAFF
TGTGCCAGTAGTAGACTCCGGGACAGGCCCACTGAAGCTTTCTTT
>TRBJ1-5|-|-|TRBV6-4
CASSQGEGQPQHF
TGTGCCAGCAGCCAAGGGGAGGGTCAGCCCCAGCATTTT
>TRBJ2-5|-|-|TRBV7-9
CASSYQETQYF
TGTGCCAGCAGCTACCAAGAGACCCAGTACTTC